This T cell receptor beta chain derives from a study of T cells after yellow fever vaccination. This clonotype was counted many times. The antigen remains unidentified. Study-level results: Abundant clonotypes from the bulk population could have been carried over as contaminants into FACS-sorted repertoires.

Germline loops: CDR1 KGHSH, CDR2 LQKENI. With 3 bases removed from V and 0 bases from J, the gap between germline ends came to 12 bases. This CDR3 has 16 residues. The study made its TCR cDNA through 5'RACE template switching. That step introduced a universal primer site along with UMIs. In TCRdb, the 5' RACE reads were re-called with MiXCR into one record per CDR3 protein. Here the sample spans about 68,000 distinct CDR3 sequences, more than 6.5% being singletons. Sequenced here: CD8+ T cells sorted from PBMCs, sampled 45 days after the first yellow fever vaccination. The source of this sequence is a man in his late teens or twenties who received the YFV17D yellow fever vaccine. The chain uses TRBV18 and TRBJ1-5; D unclear. Here the CDR3 DNA reads TGTGCCAGCTCACCCTCCGGACGGTATAGCAATCAGCCCCAGCATTTT. Protein: CASSPSGRYSNQPQHF.